The rows below give T cell receptor beta chains drawn from one sample of a study of early T cells in non-severe SARS-CoV-2 infection. TCRdb re-analysed the 5' RACE reads in MiXCR, keeping a single row per CDR3 protein. This table has 100,000 to 120,000 distinct CDR3 sequences, about 12% appearing once. The source material was whole blood. The receptors come from an adult who was a healthcare worker with PCR-confirmed SARS-CoV-2 infection or an uninfected control (not recorded which). Both conserved end residues are part of each CDR3. A D gene is named only where the DNA matches it firmly. Rows may omit the clone size; those that give it use once, few, many or a size class.

clone_size	j_call	d_call	v_call	cdr3_nt	cdr3_aa
few	TRBJ2-5	NA	TRBV29-1	TGCAGCGTTGAAGTAGCGGATAAAGAGACCCAGTACTTC	CSVEVADKETQYF
few	TRBJ1-2	NA	TRBV9	TGTGCCAGCAGCCCCCCCCCACCGAGGTATGGCTACACCTTC	CASSPPPPRYGYTF
many	TRBJ2-4	NA	TRBV20-1	TGCAGTGCTAGAGACATGCTTGGCAAAAACATTCAGTACTTC	CSARDMLGKNIQYF
NA	TRBJ1-4	NA	TRBV9	TGTGCCAGCAGCCTCAGTGGTTGGGGACTTGGTGAAAAACTGTTTTTT	CASSLSGWGLGEKLFF
NA	TRBJ2-4	TRBD1	TRBV4-1	TGCGCCAGCAGCCAAGCCTGGGGACAGCTAAAAAACATTCAGTACTTC	CASSQAWGQLKNIQYF
many	TRBJ2-2	TRBD2	TRBV27	TGTGCCAGCAGATGGGAGGGTACCACCGGGGAGCTGTTTTTT	CASRWEGTTGELFF
few	TRBJ2-6	NA	TRBV7-9	TGTGCCAGCAGCTTAGACCACAACTCTGGGGCCAACGTCCTGACTTTC	CASSLDHNSGANVLTF
many	TRBJ2-5	NA	TRBV5-5	TGTGCCAGCAGCTTGGGGGACGGGGGCGGAGAGACCCAGTACTTC	CASSLGDGGGETQYF
NA	TRBJ1-2	NA	TRBV24-1	TGTGCCACCAGCTGGGGAATCAACTATGGCTACACCTTC	CATSWGINYGYTF
NA	TRBJ1-2	NA	TRBV28	TGTGCCAGCAAAATACAGGGCTTAGGCATCAATGGCTACACCTTC	CASKIQGLGINGYTF
NA	TRBJ2-1	TRBD2	TRBV29-1	TGCAGCGTTGAAGGGGGGGGTGCCAACAATGAGCAGTTCTTC	CSVEGGGANNEQFF
NA	TRBJ2-3	TRBD1	TRBV28	TGTGCCAGCAGTTCCCCGGACAGGACCTACACAGATACGCAGTATTTT	CASSSPDRTYTDTQYF
NA	TRBJ1-5	NA	TRBV30	TGTGCCTGGACAGAAGGTCAGGGTGGCAATCAGCCCCAGCATTTT	CAWTEGQGGNQPQHF
NA	TRBJ1-1	NA	TRBV3-1	TGTGCCAGCAGCGCCCTAGTAACAGGGCCGAACACTGAAGCTTTCTTT	CASSALVTGPNTEAFF
NA	TRBJ2-7	NA	TRBV11-2	TGTGCCAGCAGCTTGGGGGTAGGAATCTACGAGCAGTACTTC	CASSLGVGIYEQYF
NA	TRBJ2-4	NA	TRBV19	TGTGCCAGTACCATCACTTTGACTAGATTCGGAAACATTCAGTACTTC	CASTITLTRFGNIQYF
few	TRBJ1-6	NA	TRBV9	TGTGCCAGCAGCGTACCGGGCCCCCTCCACTTT	CASSVPGPLHF
few	TRBJ2-3	TRBD2	TRBV5-4	TGTGCCAGCAGCCCCTCTAGCGGGGGCACAGATACGCAGTATTTT	CASSPSSGGTDTQYF